This T cell receptor beta chain was documented in a study of blood T cells in healthy people across ages (dated by TCRdb to between 2014 and 2017). About the study as a whole: In model experiments, template switching captured about one uniquely barcoded TCR beta cDNA molecule for every two T cells. Age-related changes in TCR beta repertoire diversity were measured in the study by deep sequencing normalized with unique cDNA molecular identifiers. The donors were divided into four age groups: young (average around 17 years), middle-aged (over 35), aged (roughly 66) and long-lived (about 84). To avoid experimental bias, donors of different ages were randomly spread across the sequencing lanes. For two donors (one aged 18 to 30 and one aged 80 or older), the study analyzed two additional independent replicas of 1 million unique cDNA reads from the same blood draw. Paper-wide results and their limitations: Conclusive comparison of naive and antigen-experienced compartments was prevented by the profiling of bulk unsorted PBMCs. Compared with the aged group, the long-lived group had more naive CD4+ T cells, fewer expanded clones and increased TCR diversity, a pattern suggesting age selection. Because donor CMV infection status was unknown, age-related changes in expanded clonotypes were potentially confounded. Total diversity estimates from one million sequenced T cells were considered lower bounds and underestimates. There was a strong correlation between observed TCR beta diversity and the percentage of naive T cells measured by flow cytometry. Observed TCR beta diversity per million T cells fell roughly linearly with age, and a significant reduction was already apparent by age roughly 40.

The donors were roughly 39 Caucasian individuals from Russia, aged about 6 to 100 years, who were systemically healthy. About 10 milliliters of peripheral blood were collected from each donor into EDTA-treated Vacutainer tubes. Ficoll-Paque density-gradient centrifugation was used to isolate PBMCs, with at least 6.5 million per sample. Trizol reagent was used to extract total RNA from PBMCs, with at least 6 micrograms per sample. Naive CD45RAhigh/CD27high T cell percentages were measured by flow cytometry on a PBMC aliquot from every donor. The library came from 5' RACE. TCRdb names Illumina HiSeq 2500 as the instrument used. The second PCR ran for about 6 to 11 cycles and used a J-beta primer mix along with a sample-barcoded 5' primer. A unique molecular identifier was introduced onto each TCR beta cDNA molecule by a template-switch 5' adaptor carrying 12 random nucleotides. Each sample yielded at least 2.5 million CDR3-containing paired-end reads. All of the RNA was converted into first-strand cDNA using the Mint cDNA synthesis kit, with a TRBC-specific oligonucleotide serving as the primer. All cDNA was treated with uracil-DNA glycosylase and then went through a first 18-cycle PCR with the universal primers M1SS and BC2_uni_R. As for the authors' bioinformatics: For normalization, 1 million high-quality reads were randomly selected from each sample, with every read carrying a distinct molecular identifier. Instead of being binned into consensus sequences, reads with shared molecular identifiers were discarded. MiTCR, run with a Q25 quality threshold and the strictest error-elimination algorithm, handled CDR3 identification, clonotype clustering and error correction. Lower-bound total TCR beta diversity was estimated with a nonparametric unseen species model using Euler transformation. In TCRdb, the public reads were trimmed at Q25 with fastp and aligned with MiXCR, with productive beta chains retained. Each record represents a unique CDR3 protein, reported with the most common genes and DNA among its rows. None of the V and J calls come from the authors' own analysis; TCRdb made them. Recorded for this sample are about 640,000 distinct CDR3 sequences; roughly 30% of them occurred a single time. The ten top clones hold 15% to 18% of the sample.

For CDR1 and CDR2, the germline V gene lists MRHNA and SNTAGT. A distance of 22 bases separates the germline ends of V and J, which lose 0 bases and 11 bases respectively. Its CDR3 holds 16 amino acids, cysteine through phenylalanine. Only the CDR3 part of the read is kept: 48 bases, read in frame from the first base. This clonotype was counted only a few times. Its antigen target is currently unknown. Since a much larger clone is just one base distant, this may be a read error. The source is an elderly woman in good health. Sequencing was done on a sample of blood. The chain is made from TRBV6-4 and TRBJ2-5; TRBD2 is a weak D gene call, 7 bases matching. In nucleotide form, the sequence is TGTGCCAGCAGTGACTCAACCGACGGGACACGGACTAGGCAGTACTTC. It is translated as CASSDSTDGTRTRQYF.